This T cell receptor (beta chain) was observed in a study of technical replicates of blood from a handful of donors. The protocol was immunoSEQ multiplex PCR, while the TCRdb copy is restricted to in-frame clones and leaves out a portion. Among some 76,000 clones listed, 95% to 99% were seen once. The length of the CDR3 is 15 residues. Losses at the gene ends were 8 bases for V and 10 bases for J; bases not matched to a gene: 16. CDR1 is LNHDA, CDR2 SQIVND, per germline (reference sequence). The sequencing input was T cells isolated from PBMCs. The genes are TRBV19 and TRBJ1-4, with 7 bases identical to TRBD1. The TCR was taken from a human donor in good health. The CDR3 loop reads CASSNSGTADGKLFF. As DNA, the CDR3 is TGTGCCAGTTCTAATTCCGGGACAGCAGACGGAAAACTGTTTTTT. Variable domain in full (rest from reference TRBV19 and TRBJ1-4): DGGITQSPKYLFRKEGQNVTLSCEQNLNHDAMYWYRQDPGQGLRLIYYSQIVNDFQKGDIAEGYSVSREKKESFPLTVTSAQKNPTAFYLCASSNSGTADGKLFFGSGTQLSVL.